One sample yielded the 25 T cell receptor beta chains listed below, sequenced in a study of cytomegalovirus exposure and HLA in healthy donors. The PCR contained 60 Vbeta and 13 Jbeta primers. Some clones are missing from TCRdb's copy, which holds only in-frame ones; the method was immunoSEQ multiplex PCR. The sample consists of approximately 85,000 clones, around 80% of them appearing once. Material for sequencing was PBMCs. The receptors shown here come from a middle-aged man in good health and CMV-seropositive.

The gene calls are TRBV29-1 and TRBJ2-5, with D hard to call. The tail of the sequence fits TRBJ2-7 better, so the J call may be wrong. The CDR3 covers 13 residues. From germline, CDR1 is SQVTM and CDR2 ANQGSEA. This CDR3 is CSVVLDNNYEQYF. As DNA, the CDR3 is TGCAGCGTTGTGCTAGATAACAACTACGAGCAGTACTTC.

CDR3 nucleotide sequence: TGTGCCAGCAGCTTGGTTGGGCTAGCAAGGAATGAGCAGTTCTTC. It yields the protein CASSLVGLARNEQFF. This chain links TRBV7-9 with TRBJ2-1; the D gene is possibly TRBD2 (5 bases). Trimming removed 3 bases from V and 7 bases from J, with 16 bases in between. Germline V CDR1 and CDR2: SEHNR, FQNEAQ (reference sequence). This CDR3 is 15 amino acids long.

The chain has TRBV6-1 and TRBJ1-4, with D possibly matching TRBD1 (6 bases). The germline gives CDR1 MNHNS, CDR2 SASEGT. V was clipped by 5 bases and J by 8 bases, with 15 bases between them. This CDR3 has 14 residues. The CDR3 sequence: CASSSQGFQEKLFF. The CDR3 nucleotides are TGTGCCAGCAGTTCACAGGGATTTCAGGAAAAACTGTTTTTT.

Regarding this clone: The junction shows a germline mismatch at one end, possibly a read error. This chain links TRBV10-3 with TRBJ2-3, with 9 bases lining up with TRBD2. The CDR3 runs 16 residues. Germline V lookup: CDR1 ENHRY, CDR2 SYGVKD. The CDR3 sequence is CATSESGSGRLDTQYF. CDR3 nucleotide sequence: TGTGCCACCAGTGAGTCAGGAAGCGGGAGGCTAGATACGCAGTATTTT.

This clone was counted a few times. One end of the junction is discordant with germline, which a read error may explain. The chain recombines TRBV7-7 with TRBJ2-2, with TRBD1 as a possible D gene (5 bases). Germline CDR1 reads SSHAT; CDR2 reads FNYEAQ (reference sequence). The CDR3 is made up of 13 amino acids. CDR3 DNA sequence: TGTGCTAGCAGCTCCAGGGTTACCGGGGAGCTGTTTTTT. Protein product: CASSSRVTGELFF.

This sequence joins TRBV6-1 and TRBJ1-4; unclear D gene. Germline CDR1 and CDR2: MNHNS and SASEGT. Trimming cost V 1 base and J 6 bases, with 12 bases left between them. This CDR3 region has 15 residues. The CDR3 loop is CASSEVGVGDEKLFF. CDR3 DNA sequence: TGTGCCAGCAGTGAAGTTGGGGTGGGAGATGAAAAACTGTTTTTT.

This clone was recorded a few times. CDR3 bases: TGTGCCAGCACCGGGACTAGCGGGATGGGGGAGCAGTACTTC. This gives the protein CASTGTSGMGEQYF. J is TRBJ2-5 and V is TRBV7-2; TRBD2 aligns across 13 bases. Germline V gene data show CDR1 as SGHTA and CDR2 as FQGNSA. The length of the CDR3 is 14 residues. Trimming cost V 7 bases and J 11 bases; bases outside gene matches: 10.

This clone was recorded once. This sequence joins TRBV11-2 and TRBJ2-2; TRBD1 matches at 7 bases. V was clipped by 2 bases and J by 2 bases; unmatched bases: 5. CDR3 size: 16 residues. The germline V gene has CDR1 SGHAT and CDR2 FQNNGV. Here the CDR3 DNA reads TGTGCCAGCAGCTTACCCCGACAGGGAAACACCGGGGAGCTGTTTTTT. This codes for CASSLPRQGNTGELFF.

The chain is built from TRBV2 and TRBJ2-5; no firm D call. The V end was cut by 5 bases, the J end by 2 bases, with 3 bases between. This CDR3 region has 11 residues. Germline values: CDR1 SNHLY, CDR2 FYNNEI. CDR3: CASSPQETQYF. DNA for the CDR3: TGTGCCAGCAGTCCACAAGAGACCCAGTACTTC.

Concerning this clone itself: The same CDR3 can be traced to other DNA sequences in this sample. The chain couples TRBV7-2 to TRBJ2-7; D possibly corresponds to TRBD1 (5 bases). There are 14 residues in the CDR3. Germline CDR1 is SGHTA and CDR2 is FQGNSA. V was clipped by 6 bases and J by 1 base, with 13 bases between them. The CDR3 loop reads CASSPSAGSYEQYF. In DNA form, the CDR3 reads TGTGCCAGCAGTCCCTCCGCAGGGTCCTACGAGCAGTACTTC. Filled out from reference TRBV7-2 and TRBJ2-7, the complete variable domain reads GAGVSQSPSNKVTEKGKDVELRCDPISGHTALYWYRQSLGQGLEFLIYFQGNSAPDKSGLPSDRFSAERTGGSVSTLTIQRTQQEDSAVYLCASSPSAGSYEQYFGPGTRLTVT.

This chain uses TRBV18 with TRBJ2-5, with D tentatively TRBD2 (6 bases). The CDR3 consists of 14 residues. The V gene lost 5 bases and the J gene lost 2 bases, with 12 bases spanning the gap. Per germline, CDR1 KGHSH and CDR2 LQKENI. For the CDR3, the DNA is TGTGCCAGCTCAAGACTAGAAAGGCAAGAGACCCAGTACTTC. It translates to CASSRLERQETQYF.

This chain uses TRBV5-1 with TRBJ1-2, with 7 nucleotides matching TRBD1. Losses at the gene ends were 0 bases for V and 3 bases for J; bases not matched to a gene: 5. The CDR3 contains 15 residues. Germline loops: CDR1 SGHRS, CDR2 YFSETQ. The CDR3 coding sequence is TGCGCCAGCAGCTTGGCCGGGACAGCTGACTATGGCTACACCTTC. It yields the protein CASSLAGTADYGYTF.

The chain recombines TRBV5-1 with TRBJ1-2; 7 bases line up with TRBD1. Germline V gene lookup returns CDR1 SGHRS and CDR2 YFSETQ. With V trimmed by 4 bases and J by 2 bases, 5 bases remained unmatched. CDR3 length: 14 amino acids. This CDR3 reads CASSPGTANYGYTF. In nucleotides, the CDR3 is TGCGCCAGCAGCCCAGGGACAGCAAACTATGGCTACACCTTC.

The chain employs TRBV7-6 and TRBJ2-7, with TRBD2 matching 7 bases. Germline V lookup: CDR1 SGHVS, CDR2 FNYEAQ. The V and J ends lost 1 base and 0 bases, in that order; junction bases with no gene match: 6. This CDR3 is 16 amino acids long. The CDR3 coding sequence is TGTGCCAGCAGCTTAGGTCTAGCGGAGAGCTCCTACGAGCAGTACTTC. Translating gives CASSLGLAESSYEQYF.

The chain joins TRBV7-6 to TRBJ1-4; tentatively, D is TRBD1 (5 bases). The length of the CDR3 is 16 residues. Germline V gene data show CDR1 as SGHVS and CDR2 as FNYEAQ. Trimming left V 5 bases short and J 3 bases short, with 16 bases between. DNA for the CDR3: TGTGCCAGCAGCCCTGGGGGGGTCTGGTCTAATGAAAAACTGTTTTTT. It is translated as CASSPGGVWSNEKLFF.

This clone was observed a few times. The chain combines TRBV9 with TRBJ2-7; tentative D call: TRBD2 (6 bases). This CDR3 has 14 residues. CDR1 is SGDLS, CDR2 YYNGEE, per germline. V lost 0 bases, J lost 3 bases, and 10 bases lay in between. DNA of the CDR3: TGTGCCAGCAGCGTAGGGGGACTTAACTACGAGCAGTACTTC. Residues: CASSVGGLNYEQYF.

The chain carries TRBV13 and TRBJ1-4, with a possible D match to TRBD1 (6 bases). V was trimmed by 0 bases and J by 7 bases, leaving 15 bases between them. The CDR3 spans 16 residues. CDR1 and CDR2 from the germline V gene are PRHDT and FYEKMQ (reference sequence). The CDR3: CASSLGPGRGIEKLFF. The CDR3, as DNA: TGTGCCAGCAGCTTAGGCCCGGGCAGGGGTATTGAAAAACTGTTTTTT.

The rearrangement links TRBV30 to TRBJ2-6; 10 bases are a match to TRBD2. The CDR3 length is 17 residues. Germline CDR1 and CDR2: GTSNPN and SVGIG (reference sequence). The trim removed 1 base at V and 0 bases at J, leaving 3 bases unmatched. The DNA of the CDR3 is TGTGCCTGGAGTGGGACTAGCGGACTCTCTGGGGCCAACGTCCTGACTTTC. This codes for CAWSGTSGLSGANVLTF.

V is TRBV2 and J is TRBJ2-7; 7 bases map to TRBD2. Germline CDR1 is SNHLY and CDR2 is FYNNEI. V lost 2 bases, J lost 3 bases, and 16 bases stayed unmatched. The CDR3 sequence is 18 residues long. CDR3 in DNA: TGTGCCAGCAGTGAATACGGGGAGGGAGTCGGCGGAAACTACGAGCAGTACTTC. This gives the protein CASSEYGEGVGGNYEQYF.

The rearrangement uses TRBV7-2 and TRBJ2-7, with 8 bases that match TRBD1. Germline-derived CDR1 and CDR2 are SGHTA and FQGNSA. The trim removed 0 bases at V and 4 bases at J, leaving 8 bases unmatched. The CDR3 totals 16 residues. The CDR3 spells CASSLARGQGGYEQYF. In DNA, the CDR3 is TGTGCCAGCAGCTTAGCCAGGGGGCAGGGCGGATACGAGCAGTACTTC.

This clone showed up just a few times. Other DNA sequences of this sample code for an identical CDR3. The gene calls are TRBV5-6 and TRBJ2-2; D gene unclear. The CDR3 runs 14 residues. Germline CDR1 is SGHDT and CDR2 is YYEEEE. Trimming cost V 0 bases and J 3 bases, with 6 bases left between them. The CDR3 sequence: CASSLDPDTGELFF. In nucleotides, the CDR3 is TGTGCCAGCAGCTTGGATCCCGACACCGGGGAGCTGTTTTTT.

The genes are TRBV5-1 and TRBJ1-2; D perhaps matches TRBD1 (5 bases). Germline lookup yields CDR1 SGHRS and CDR2 YFSETQ. CDR3 length equals 14 residues. Trimming left V 0 bases short and J 7 bases short, with 13 bases between. The CDR3 coding sequence is TGCGCCAGCAGCTTGGAAGCGACAGTTGGTGGCTACACCTTC. Residues: CASSLEATVGGYTF.

The rearrangement joins TRBV15 to TRBJ2-3; 7 bases match TRBD2. The V gene's germline CDR1 is LNHNV and CDR2 YYDKDF (reference sequence). This CDR3 spans 14 amino acids. V lost 0 bases to trimming and J lost 14 bases; unmatched junction nucleotides: 11. The CDR3: CATSRDLASGYTYF. The CDR3 nucleotides are TGTGCCACCAGCAGAGATTTAGCTAGCGGTTATACGTATTTT.

The chain employs TRBV7-6 and TRBJ2-1; TRBD2 matches 14 bases. The CDR3 covers 17 residues. Germline V gene lookup returns CDR1 SGHVS and CDR2 FNYEAQ. The ends lost 4 bases at V and 7 bases at J; junction bases unmatched: 9. The DNA of the CDR3 is TGTGCCAGCAGCTGGAAGTCGGGACTAGCGGGAGTGAATGAGCAGTTCTTC. Its protein is CASSWKSGLAGVNEQFF.

The rearrangement uses TRBV2 and TRBJ2-1, with D perhaps TRBD2 (5 bases). Trimming took 6 bases from V and 7 from J, leaving 10 bases between them. The CDR3 totals 12 residues. Germline V CDR1 and CDR2: SNHLY, FYNNEI. CDR3: CASRGPGNEQFF. The CDR3 nucleotides are TGTGCCAGCAGAGGGCCGGGGAATGAGCAGTTCTTC.